Each of the 28 T cell receptor beta chains below was sequenced from the same sample in a study of shared clonotypes between healthy human individuals. Some clones are missing from TCRdb's copy, which holds only in-frame ones; the method was immunoSEQ multiplex PCR. This repertoire shows around 500,000 clones, 70% to 80% found once; its top ten account for about 11%. The specimen was PBMCs. The source of these receptors is a woman in her forties in good health. Some clones in this sample may be carry-over from other donors' samples.

With regard to this clone: This sequence is one base from a far larger clone and is likely a read error. The same CDR3 is also encoded by other DNA sequences in this sample. The chain links TRBV6-6 to TRBJ2-7; D ambiguous. V was cut by 9 bases and J by 1 base, with 10 bases left in between. This CDR3 is 12 amino acids long. CDR1 MNHNY and CDR2 SVGAGI come from the germline V gene (reference sequence). CDR3 amino acids: CASAQSSYEQYF. As DNA, the CDR3 is TGTGCCAGTGCACAGAGTTCCTACGAGCAGTACTTC.

The chain has TRBV27 and TRBJ2-3, with a possible D match to TRBD2 (5 bases). Looked up from germline, CDR1 is MNHEY and CDR2 is SMNVEV (reference sequence). This CDR3 region has 13 residues. V was trimmed by 6 bases and J by 1 base, leaving 8 bases between them. CDR3 in DNA: TGTGCCAGCAGGCCGAGGGGCACAGATACGCAGTATTTT. It encodes CASRPRGTDTQYF.

This rearrangement joins TRBV7-9 to TRBJ2-3; D is possibly TRBD2 (5 bases). The CDR3 contains 16 residues. Between the trimmed V and J ends, which lost 4 bases and 5 bases, there was a span of 19 bases. Germline CDR1 and CDR2: SEHNR and FQNEAQ (reference sequence). In DNA, the CDR3 is TGTGCCAGCAGCTCCGCGGACTTAAGACGGGGAGATACGCAGTATTTT. Translated, it gives CASSSADLRRGDTQYF.

The chain links TRBV15 to TRBJ2-5; D unclear. The V gene's germline CDR1 is LNHNV and CDR2 YYDKDF (reference sequence). The V end lost 1 base, the J end lost 1 base, and 7 bases lay between the germline ends. This CDR3 contains 14 residues. This CDR3 is CATSRGRSQETQYF. CDR3 DNA: TGTGCCACCAGCAGAGGCAGGTCCCAAGAGACCCAGTACTTC.

This sequence joins TRBV10-2 and TRBJ1-1, with D uncertain. V shed 5 bases and J shed 4 bases, with 11 bases lying between them. The CDR3 spans 13 residues. Germline V gives CDR1 WSHSY, CDR2 SAAADI. This chain's CDR3 is CASSPWGGTEAFF. For the CDR3, the DNA is TGCGCCAGCAGTCCCTGGGGTGGCACTGAAGCTTTCTTT.

CDR3 DNA sequence: TGCGCCAGCAGCACACGACGGGGGGGACCCGAAGGCAATGAGCAGTTCTTC. Translated, it gives CASSTRRGGPEGNEQFF. This sequence joins TRBV4-1 and TRBJ2-1, with 8 bases matching TRBD2. The germline V gene encodes CDR1 MGHRA and CDR2 YSYEKL. The CDR3 is made up of 17 amino acids. The V segment lost 5 bases and the J segment 6 bases; nucleotides outside the gene matches: 15.

There are a few counts of this clone. Sequence at one end of the junction differs from germline and may be a read error. The gene calls are TRBV7-7 and TRBJ2-1; the D is unclear. This CDR3 has 13 amino acids. CDR1 and CDR2 (germline): SSHAT, FNYEAQ (reference sequence). DNA of the CDR3: TGTGCTAGCAGCTTAAGCGAGTGGGGTGAGCAGTTCTTC. This sequence encodes CASSLSEWGEQFF.

CDR3 in DNA: TGTGCCAGCAGTGTCTTAGGTTCTGGAAACACCATATATTTT. Translated, it gives CASSVLGSGNTIYF. The chain carries TRBV6-1 and TRBJ1-3, with D unresolved. Trimming pared 4 bases from V and 1 base from J, leaving 8 bases between. The germline gives CDR1 MNHNS, CDR2 SASEGT. The CDR3 is made up of 14 amino acids.

A remark on this clone: The same CDR3 arises from other DNA sequences in this sample as well. This sequence joins TRBV28 and TRBJ1-2, with D perhaps matching TRBD1 (6 bases). The germline V gene has CDR1 MDHEN and CDR2 SYDVKM. CDR3 length: 12 amino acids. V shed 4 bases and J shed 6 bases, with 9 bases lying between them. CDR3 residues: CASSSRGDGYTF. The CDR3, as DNA: TGTGCCAGCAGTTCAAGGGGGGATGGCTACACCTTC.

This clone was seen only a few times. CDR3 in DNA: TGTGCCAGCAGCTTAGCAGGGGGACTAGATTTATACAATGAGCAGTTCTTC. The encoded protein is CASSLAGGLDLYNEQFF. The chain combines TRBV7-9 with TRBJ2-1; the match to TRBD2 covers 8 bases. The length of the CDR3 is 17 residues. Losses at the gene ends were 0 bases for V and 4 bases for J; bases not matched to a gene: 8. Germline V gene lookup returns CDR1 SEHNR and CDR2 FQNEAQ (reference sequence). The complete variable domain, with remaining parts taken from reference TRBV7-9 and TRBJ2-1, reads DTGVSQNPRHKITKRGQNVTFRCDPISEHNRLYWYRQTLGQGPEFLTYFQNEAQLEKSRLLSDRFSAERPKGSFSTLEIQRTEQGDSAMYLCASSLAGGLDLYNEQFFGPGTRLTVL.

The chain combines TRBV7-6 with TRBJ2-7, with 8 bases identical to TRBD2. The CDR3 sequence is 16 residues long. Looked up from germline, CDR1 is SGHVS and CDR2 is FNYEAQ. V shed 1 base and J 3 bases; nucleotides not matched to a gene: 8. The DNA for the CDR3 is TGTGCCAGCAGCTTAGGGCTTTCGGGAGGGAGCTACGAGCAGTACTTC. This translates into CASSLGLSGGSYEQYF.

This chain uses TRBV29-1 with TRBJ2-7, with D perhaps matching TRBD2 (6 bases). Trimming took 0 bases from V and 0 from J, leaving 15 bases between them. The germline V gene has CDR1 SQVTM and CDR2 ANQGSEA. The CDR3 runs to 16 residues. The CDR3 nucleotides are TGCAGCGTTGAAGAGCCGGGCAGGGAGGACTCCTACGAGCAGTACTTC. This codes for CSVEEPGREDSYEQYF.

This clone was observed at least ten times. This chain joins TRBV28 and TRBJ2-1, with TRBD2 as a possible D gene (6 bases). The V end lost 2 bases, the J end lost 8 bases, and 16 bases lay between the germline ends. CDR1 is MDHEN and CDR2 is SYDVKM in the germline V gene. The CDR3 runs 15 residues. The CDR3 DNA follows: TGTGCCAGCAGTTTAAAAGAACGGGACTGGGATGAGCAGTTCTTC. Translated: CASSLKERDWDEQFF.

Only one count was recorded for this clone. This same CDR3 is encoded by further DNA sequences in the sample. The V gene is TRBV10-2, the J gene TRBJ2-1, with 11 nucleotides matching TRBD2. Trimming took 5 bases from V and 4 from J; bases not matched to a gene: 1. The CDR3 runs to 14 residues. From germline, CDR1 is WSHSY and CDR2 SAAADI. The CDR3 bases are TGCGCCAGCAGTTTAGCGGGAGGGTACAATGAGCAGTTCTTC. Translated: CASSLAGGYNEQFF.

This chain links TRBV6-5 with TRBJ1-4; D call uncertain. This CDR3 spans 13 amino acids. CDR1 and CDR2 from the germline V gene are MNHEY and SVGAGI. V lost 2 bases and J lost 5, with 6 bases in between. Written as DNA, the CDR3 is TGTGCCAGCAGTTACAGCAGAAATGAAAAACTGTTTTTT. Translating gives CASSYSRNEKLFF.

Here the CDR3 reads CASSTRMGVGSYEQYF. The CDR3 DNA follows: TGTGCCAGCAGCACCCGGATGGGGGTGGGCTCCTACGAGCAGTACTTC. J is TRBJ2-7 and V is TRBV21-1. TRBV21-1 is classified as a pseudogene. The CDR3 spans 16 residues.

This clone is medium-sized (0.01 to 0.1%) in the sample. This specimen includes other DNA sequences encoding the same CDR3. This chain uses TRBV11-2 with TRBJ1-4, with D hard to call. Germline loops: CDR1 SGHAT, CDR2 FQNNGV. CDR3 length equals 12 residues. Trimming shortened V by 2 bases and J by 8 bases, and 6 bases separated the two germline ends. CDR3 sequence reads: CASSLWREKLFF. In nucleotides, the CDR3 is TGTGCCAGCAGCTTATGGAGGGAAAAACTGTTTTTT.

In this sample, this clone turned up once. This chain connects TRBV6-5 to TRBJ2-3, with D possibly being TRBD2 (5 bases). V was clipped by 2 bases and J by 0 bases, with 9 bases between them. This CDR3 has 15 amino acids. Germline-derived CDR1 and CDR2 are MNHEY and SVGAGI. CDR3 residues: CASSYEAASTDTQYF. Written as DNA, the CDR3 is TGTGCCAGCAGTTACGAAGCGGCTAGCACAGATACGCAGTATTTT.

This clone showed up just once. This sequence joins TRBV6-5 and TRBJ1-5; possibly TRBD1 for D (6 bases). The CDR3 has 14 residues. Trimming shortened V by 5 bases and J by 5 bases, and 13 bases separated the two germline ends. The germline V gene encodes CDR1 MNHEY and CDR2 SVGAGI. The CDR3, as DNA: TGTGCCAGCAGTATCCGCAGGGGAGATCAGCCCCAGCATTTT. Its translation is CASSIRRGDQPQHF.

V usage is TRBV10-3 and J usage is TRBJ2-2; TRBD2 agrees at 12 bases. From germline, CDR1 is ENHRY and CDR2 SYGVKD. The CDR3 contains 15 residues. Trimming at V came to 2 bases and at J to 5 bases, leaving 0 bases not matched to a gene. CDR3 sequence (DNA): TGTGCCATCAGTGAGGGACTAGCGGGAACCGGGGAGCTGTTTTTT. This sequence encodes CAISEGLAGTGELFF.

V is TRBV21-1 and J is TRBJ2-5; the table names TRBD2, a call not compared with the DNA. TRBV21-1 is tagged as a pseudogene. The CDR3 is 19 amino acids. Here the CDR3 reads CASSKWDCGAGARQETQYF. DNA for the CDR3: TGTGCCAGCAGCAAATGGGATTGTGGAGCGGGAGCGAGGCAAGAGACCCAGTACTTC.

This chain links TRBV10-3 with TRBJ2-5; 8 positions match TRBD1. Trimming cost V 3 bases and J 7 bases; bases outside gene matches: 7. This CDR3 has 14 amino acids. From germline, CDR1 is ENHRY and CDR2 SYGVKD. CDR3 amino acids: CAISEGTGPSTQYF. The CDR3 bases are TGTGCCATCAGTGAAGGGACAGGCCCGTCGACCCAGTACTTC.

This clone was counted only a few times. The V call is TRBV18, the J call TRBJ2-1; TRBD1 aligns across 7 bases. Germline CDR1 and CDR2: KGHSH and LQKENI. Trimming took 3 bases from V and 5 from J; bases not matched to a gene: 4. CDR3 length: 14 residues. CDR3 nucleotide sequence: TGTGCCAGCTCACCGTGGACAGGAGACAATGAGCAGTTCTTC. Protein product: CASSPWTGDNEQFF.

This chain joins TRBV11-1 and TRBJ1-4, with 9 nucleotides matching TRBD1. CDR3 size: 15 residues. Trimming at V came to 5 bases and at J to 5 bases, leaving 6 bases not matched to a gene. Germline V gene sequence: CDR1 SGHAT, CDR2 FQDESV (reference sequence). CDR3 bases: TGTGCCAGCAGCCCGGGACAGGGATTGAATGAAAAACTGTTTTTT. It codes for CASSPGQGLNEKLFF.

J is TRBJ2-3 and V is TRBV11-2; 11 positions match TRBD1. Germline CDR1 reads SGHAT; CDR2 reads FQNNGV. The CDR3 spans 16 residues. J was trimmed by 4 bases and V by 3 bases; bases with no gene match: 6. The CDR3 spells CASSLSGTGGADTQYF. As DNA, the CDR3 is TGTGCCAGCAGCTTGTCCGGGACAGGGGGGGCAGATACGCAGTATTTT. Full variable domain (remainder filled in from reference TRBV11-2 and TRBJ2-3): EAGVAQSPRYKIIEKRQSVAFWCNPISGHATLYWYQQILGQGPKLLIQFQNNGVVDDSQLPKDRFSAERLKGVDSTLKIQPAKLEDSAVYLCASSLSGTGGADTQYFGPGTRLTVL.

V gene TRBV5-4 combines with J gene TRBJ2-7, with D perhaps matching TRBD2 (6 bases). This CDR3 comprises 15 residues. Deletions cut 2 bases from V and 2 bases from J, with 14 bases between. Germline loops: CDR1 SGHNT, CDR2 YYREEE (reference sequence). CDR3 protein: CASSFLGGGAYEQYF. CDR3 sequence (DNA): TGTGCCAGCAGCTTCCTGGGCGGAGGGGCCTACGAGCAGTACTTC.

V gene TRBV27 combines with J gene TRBJ2-7, with TRBD1 matching over 7 bases. In germline, CDR1 is MNHEY, CDR2 SMNVEV (reference sequence). The length of the CDR3 is 15 residues. Trimming removed 5 bases from V and 7 bases from J; junction bases left unmatched: 14. The CDR3 loop reads CASSPRPGQFGEQYF. As DNA, the CDR3 is TGTGCCAGCAGTCCCCGCCCGGGACAGTTCGGAGAGCAGTACTTC.

This chain uses TRBV14 with TRBJ2-5, with no clear D. Deletions cut 0 bases from V and 5 bases from J, with 7 bases between. From germline, CDR1 is SGHDN and CDR2 FVKESK. This CDR3 has 13 amino acids. The DNA for the CDR3 is TGTGCCAGCAGCCAAGAGTTAGGGGAGACCCAGTACTTC. The encoded protein is CASSQELGETQYF.